This T cell receptor beta chain was identified in a study of identical twins. Overall study results and limits: Findings depended on cross-sectional statistics rather than tracking the same donors. The more abundant beta clonotypes in cord blood had fewer insertions, and memory repertoires did not show this. Zero-insertion results could be subject to partial confounding by invariant MAIT and iNKT cells.

TCRdb processed the 5' RACE reads anew with MiXCR; each CDR3 protein has one entry. The repertoire includes some 900,000 distinct CDR3 sequences, about 12% of them detected once, and about 1.6% sits in the top ten. In its sample, this clonotype was seen many times. Its target is unknown. The germline V gene has CDR1 SQVTM and CDR2 ANQGSEA. V was shortened by 7 bases and J by 7 bases, with 14 bases between the two germline ends. This CDR3 comprises 11 residues. These sequences were also reported in another study, on yellow fever vaccine responses in identical twins.

The sample was PBMCs. This TCR came from a woman between 18 and 29 years old in good health. V gene TRBV29-1 combines with J gene TRBJ2-7, with D unclear. As DNA, the CDR3 is TGCAGCGCCCAAGAGAGGAATGAGCAGTACGTC. The encoded protein is CSAQERNEQYV.